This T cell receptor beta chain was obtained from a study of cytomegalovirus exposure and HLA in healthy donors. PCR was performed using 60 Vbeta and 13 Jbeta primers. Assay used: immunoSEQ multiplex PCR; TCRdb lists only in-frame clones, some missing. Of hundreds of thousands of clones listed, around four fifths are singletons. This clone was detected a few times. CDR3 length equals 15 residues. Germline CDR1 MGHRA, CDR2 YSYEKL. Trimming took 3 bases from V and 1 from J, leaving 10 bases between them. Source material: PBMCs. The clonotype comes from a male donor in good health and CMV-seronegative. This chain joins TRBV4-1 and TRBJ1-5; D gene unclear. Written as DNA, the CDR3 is TGCGCCAGCAGCCAGGTAGAGTCCAGCAATCAGCCCCAGCATTTT. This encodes CASSQVESSNQPQHF.